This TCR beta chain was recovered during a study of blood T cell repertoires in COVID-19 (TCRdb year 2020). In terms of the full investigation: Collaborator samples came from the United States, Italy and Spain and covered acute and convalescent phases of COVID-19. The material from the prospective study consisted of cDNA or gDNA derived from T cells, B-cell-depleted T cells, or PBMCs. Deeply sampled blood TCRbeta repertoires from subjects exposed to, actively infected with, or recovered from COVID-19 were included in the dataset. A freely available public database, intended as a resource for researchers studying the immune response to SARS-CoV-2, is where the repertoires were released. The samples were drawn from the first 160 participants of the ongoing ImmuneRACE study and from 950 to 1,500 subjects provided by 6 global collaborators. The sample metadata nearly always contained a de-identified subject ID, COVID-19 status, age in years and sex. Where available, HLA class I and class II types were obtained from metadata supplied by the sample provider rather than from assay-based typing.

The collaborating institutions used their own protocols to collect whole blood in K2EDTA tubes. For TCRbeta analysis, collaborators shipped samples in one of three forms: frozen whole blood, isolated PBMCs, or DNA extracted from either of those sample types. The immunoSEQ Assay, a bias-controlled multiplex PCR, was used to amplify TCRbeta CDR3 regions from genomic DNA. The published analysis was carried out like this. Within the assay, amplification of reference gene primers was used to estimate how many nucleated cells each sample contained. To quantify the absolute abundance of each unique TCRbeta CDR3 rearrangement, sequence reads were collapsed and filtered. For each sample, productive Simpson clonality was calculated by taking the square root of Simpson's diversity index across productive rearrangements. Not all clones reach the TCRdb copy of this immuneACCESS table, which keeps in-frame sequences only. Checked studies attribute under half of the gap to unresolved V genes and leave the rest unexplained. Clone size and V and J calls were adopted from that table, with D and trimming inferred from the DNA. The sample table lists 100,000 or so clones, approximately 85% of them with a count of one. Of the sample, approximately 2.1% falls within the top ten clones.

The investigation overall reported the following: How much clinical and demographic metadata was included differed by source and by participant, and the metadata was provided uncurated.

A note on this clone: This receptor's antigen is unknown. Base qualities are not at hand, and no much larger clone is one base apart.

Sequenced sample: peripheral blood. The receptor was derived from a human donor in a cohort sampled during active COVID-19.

The CDR3 protein sequence reads: CASSSGTGMGGTQYF. The sequenced DNA is TGTGCCAGCAGTTCCGGGACAGGGATGGGTGGGACGCAGTATTTT. The rearranged segments are TRBV27 and TRBJ2-3; TRBD1 agrees with 9 junctional bases. The cysteine opens and the phenylalanine closes a CDR3 of 15 amino acids. Only CDR3 DNA is held: 45 bases, read in frame from base 1. The germline V gene (reference sequence) specifies MNHEY as CDR1 and SMNVEV as CDR2. V trim: 4 bases; J trim: 9 bases; unmatched bases: 11.